This TCR beta chain was sequenced for a study of blood T cell repertoires in COVID-19. Original processing methods: From reference gene primer amplification, estimates of nucleated cell counts were derived. TCRdb's table, derived via immunoSEQ multiplex PCR, lists solely in-frame clones and lacks some. The V and J calls and clone size were taken over from that table, and D and trimming were inferred from the DNA. The table records under 250,000 clones, approximately 88% of them present only once. V was clipped by 4 bases and J by 3 bases; unmatched bases: 4. Germline lookup yields CDR1 SGHNT and CDR2 YYREEE (reference sequence). The CDR3 has 14 residues.

This sequence was found in a man aged 35-49 years with acute or convalescent COVID-19. Sequencing was carried out using peripheral blood. This sequence joins TRBV5-4 and TRBJ2-4; TRBD1 matches 7 bases. CDR3 DNA: TGTGCCAGCAGCATTTGGGACAGCAAAAACATTCAGTACTTC. Protein: CASSIWDSKNIQYF.